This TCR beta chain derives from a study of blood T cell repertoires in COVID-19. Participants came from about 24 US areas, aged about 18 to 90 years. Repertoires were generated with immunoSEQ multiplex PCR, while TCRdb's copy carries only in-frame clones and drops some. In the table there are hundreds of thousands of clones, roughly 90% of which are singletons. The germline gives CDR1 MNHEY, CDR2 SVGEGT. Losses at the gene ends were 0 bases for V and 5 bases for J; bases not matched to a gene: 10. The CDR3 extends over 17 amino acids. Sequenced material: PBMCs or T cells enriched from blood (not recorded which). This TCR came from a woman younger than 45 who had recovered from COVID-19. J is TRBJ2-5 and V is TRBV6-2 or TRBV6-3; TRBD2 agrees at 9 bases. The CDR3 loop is CASSYSMLAGIVETQYF. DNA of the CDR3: TGTGCCAGCAGTTACTCGATGCTAGCGGGGATTGTGGAGACCCAGTACTTC.